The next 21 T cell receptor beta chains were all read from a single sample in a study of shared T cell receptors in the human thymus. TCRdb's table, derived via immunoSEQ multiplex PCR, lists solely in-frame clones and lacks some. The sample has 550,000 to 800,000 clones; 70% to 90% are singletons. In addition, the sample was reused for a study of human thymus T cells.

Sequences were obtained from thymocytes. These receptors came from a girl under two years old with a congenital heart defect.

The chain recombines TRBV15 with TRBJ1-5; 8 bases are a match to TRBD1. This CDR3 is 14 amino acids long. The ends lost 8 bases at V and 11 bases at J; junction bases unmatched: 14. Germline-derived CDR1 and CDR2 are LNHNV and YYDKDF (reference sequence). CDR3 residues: CATGRQGQSGTQHF. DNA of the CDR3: TGTGCCACCGGAAGACAGGGGCAATCAGGAACCCAGCATTTT. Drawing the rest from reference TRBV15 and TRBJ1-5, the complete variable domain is DAMVIQNPRYQVTQFGKPVTLSCSQTLNHNVMYWYQQKSSQAPKLLFHYYDKDFNNEADTPDNFQSRRPNTSFCFLDIRSPGLGDTAMYLCATGRQGQSGTQHFGDGTRLSIL.

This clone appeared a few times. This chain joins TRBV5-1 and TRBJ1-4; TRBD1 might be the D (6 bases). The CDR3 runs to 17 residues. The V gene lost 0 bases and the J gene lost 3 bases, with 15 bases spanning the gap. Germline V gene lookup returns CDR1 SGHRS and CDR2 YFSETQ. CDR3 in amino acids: CASSLDAGQYPNEKLFF. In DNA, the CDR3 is TGCGCCAGCAGCTTGGATGCAGGACAGTACCCTAATGAAAAACTGTTTTTT.

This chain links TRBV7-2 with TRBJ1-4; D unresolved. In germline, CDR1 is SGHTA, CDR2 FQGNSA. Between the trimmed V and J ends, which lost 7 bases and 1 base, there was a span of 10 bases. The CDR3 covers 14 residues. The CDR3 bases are TGTGCCAGCACCCCAGGATTAACTAATGAAAAACTGTTTTTT. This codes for CASTPGLTNEKLFF.

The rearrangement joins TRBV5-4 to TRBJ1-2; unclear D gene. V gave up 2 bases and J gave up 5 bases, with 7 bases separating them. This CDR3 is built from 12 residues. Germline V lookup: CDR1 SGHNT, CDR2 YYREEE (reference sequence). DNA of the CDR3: TGTGCCAGCAGCTTTGCAGGTTATGGCTACACCTTC. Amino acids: CASSFAGYGYTF.

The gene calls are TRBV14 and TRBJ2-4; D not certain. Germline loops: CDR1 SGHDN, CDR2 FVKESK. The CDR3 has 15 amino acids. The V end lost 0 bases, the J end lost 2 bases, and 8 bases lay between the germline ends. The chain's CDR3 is CASSQDSGSKNIQYF. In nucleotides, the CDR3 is TGTGCCAGCAGCCAAGATTCCGGGTCCAAAAACATTCAGTACTTC.

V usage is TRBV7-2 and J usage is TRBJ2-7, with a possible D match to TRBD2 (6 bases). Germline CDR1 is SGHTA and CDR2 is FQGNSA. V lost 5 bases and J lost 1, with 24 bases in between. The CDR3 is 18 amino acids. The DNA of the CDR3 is TGTGCCAGCAGCGAGGGTGGGTTCAACCGGGACTCGTCCTACGAGCAGTACTTC. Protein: CASSEGGFNRDSSYEQYF.

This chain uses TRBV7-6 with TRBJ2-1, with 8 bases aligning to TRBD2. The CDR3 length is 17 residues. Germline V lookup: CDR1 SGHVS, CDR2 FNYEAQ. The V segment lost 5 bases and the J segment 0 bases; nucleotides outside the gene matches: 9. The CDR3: CASSDRSGGVSYNEQFF. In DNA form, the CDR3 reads TGTGCCAGCAGCGACCGAAGCGGGGGCGTCTCCTACAATGAGCAGTTCTTC.

In nucleotides, the CDR3 is TGCGCCAGCAGCCCGTGGGGTACAGGAAACTATGGCTACACCTTC. Amino acid sequence: CASSPWGTGNYGYTF. The V call is TRBV5-1, the J call TRBJ1-2; TRBD1 might be the D (5 bases). This CDR3 comprises 15 residues. Germline V CDR1 and CDR2: SGHRS, YFSETQ. Trimming took off 4 bases at V and 2 bases at J, with 15 bases between the two ends.

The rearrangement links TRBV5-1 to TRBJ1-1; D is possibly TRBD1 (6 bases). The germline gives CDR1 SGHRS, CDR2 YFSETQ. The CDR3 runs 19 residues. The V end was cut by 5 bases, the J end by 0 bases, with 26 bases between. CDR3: CASSTLSGQSTWVNTEAFF. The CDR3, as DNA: TGCGCCAGCAGTACATTGTCTGGACAGTCCACTTGGGTGAACACTGAAGCTTTCTTT.

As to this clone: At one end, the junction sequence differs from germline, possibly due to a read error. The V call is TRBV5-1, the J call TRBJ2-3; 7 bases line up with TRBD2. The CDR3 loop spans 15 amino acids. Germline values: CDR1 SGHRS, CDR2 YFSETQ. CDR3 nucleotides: TGCGCCGGCAGCTTGGGCGGGAGTAGCACAGATACGCAGTATTTT. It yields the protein CAGSLGGSSTDTQYF.

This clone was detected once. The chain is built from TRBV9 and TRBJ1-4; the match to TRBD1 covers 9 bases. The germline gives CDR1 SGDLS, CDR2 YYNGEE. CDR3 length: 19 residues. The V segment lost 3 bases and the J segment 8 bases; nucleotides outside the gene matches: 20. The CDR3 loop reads CASSESSDRGYSGEEKLFF. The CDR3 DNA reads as TGTGCCAGCAGCGAAAGCTCGGACAGGGGATATTCAGGAGAGGAAAAACTGTTTTTT.

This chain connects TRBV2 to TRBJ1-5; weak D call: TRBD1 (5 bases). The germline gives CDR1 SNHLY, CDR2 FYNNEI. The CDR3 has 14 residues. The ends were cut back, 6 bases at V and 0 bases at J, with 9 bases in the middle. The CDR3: CASSDSNSNQPQHF. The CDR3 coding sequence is TGTGCCAGCAGCGACAGCAATAGCAATCAGCCCCAGCATTTT.

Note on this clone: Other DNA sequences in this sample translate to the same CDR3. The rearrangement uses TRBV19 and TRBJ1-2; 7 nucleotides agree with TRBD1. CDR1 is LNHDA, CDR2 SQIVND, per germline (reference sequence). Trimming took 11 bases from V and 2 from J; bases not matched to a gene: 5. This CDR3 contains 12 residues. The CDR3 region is CASRDSNYGYTF. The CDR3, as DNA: TGTGCCTCCCGGGACAGCAACTATGGCTACACCTTC.

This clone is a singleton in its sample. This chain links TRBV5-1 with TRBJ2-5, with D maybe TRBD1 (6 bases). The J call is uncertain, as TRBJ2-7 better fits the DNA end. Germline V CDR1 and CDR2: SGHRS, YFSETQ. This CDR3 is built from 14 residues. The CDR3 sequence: CASSLQGARYEQYF. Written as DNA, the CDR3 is TGCGCCAGCAGCCTACAGGGAGCTCGCTACGAGCAGTACTTC.

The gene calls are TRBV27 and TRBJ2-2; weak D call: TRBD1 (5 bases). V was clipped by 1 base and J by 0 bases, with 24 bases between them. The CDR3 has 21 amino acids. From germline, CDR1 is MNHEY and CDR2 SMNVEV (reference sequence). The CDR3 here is CASSLLATDINRFSNTGELFF. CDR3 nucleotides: TGTGCCAGCAGTTTATTGGCCACAGACATTAACAGGTTTTCGAACACCGGGGAGCTGTTTTTT.

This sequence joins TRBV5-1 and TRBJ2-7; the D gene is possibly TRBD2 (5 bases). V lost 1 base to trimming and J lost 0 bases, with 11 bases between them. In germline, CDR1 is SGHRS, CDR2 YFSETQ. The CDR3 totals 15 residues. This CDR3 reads CASSLSPGSSYEQYF. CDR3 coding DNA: TGCGCCAGCAGCTTGAGTCCGGGGAGCTCCTACGAGCAGTACTTC.

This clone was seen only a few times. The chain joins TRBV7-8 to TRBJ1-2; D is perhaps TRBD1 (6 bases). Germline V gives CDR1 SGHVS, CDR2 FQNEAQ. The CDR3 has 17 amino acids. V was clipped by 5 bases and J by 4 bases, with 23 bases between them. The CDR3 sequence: CASSRAGSWTATYGYTF. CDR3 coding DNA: TGTGCCAGCAGCCGCGCGGGCTCTTGGACAGCTACCTATGGCTACACCTTC.

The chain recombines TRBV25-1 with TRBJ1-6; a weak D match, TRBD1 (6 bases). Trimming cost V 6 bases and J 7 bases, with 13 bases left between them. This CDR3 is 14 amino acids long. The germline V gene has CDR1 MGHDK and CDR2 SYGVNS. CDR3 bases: TGTGCCAGCAGCGGACAGTTCCCCAATTCACCCCTCCACTTT. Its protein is CASSGQFPNSPLHF.

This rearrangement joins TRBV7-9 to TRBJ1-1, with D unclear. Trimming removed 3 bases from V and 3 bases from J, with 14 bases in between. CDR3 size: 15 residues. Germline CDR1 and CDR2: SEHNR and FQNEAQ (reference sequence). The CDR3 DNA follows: TGTGCCAGCAGCTTCATGGCAGGTATGGACACTGAAGCTTTCTTT. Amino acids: CASSFMAGMDTEAFF. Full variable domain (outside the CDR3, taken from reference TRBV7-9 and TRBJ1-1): DTGVSQNPRHKITKRGQNVTFRCDPISEHNRLYWYRQTLGQGPEFLTYFQNEAQLEKSRLLSDRFSAERPKGSFSTLEIQRTEQGDSAMYLCASSFMAGMDTEAFFGQGTRLTVV.

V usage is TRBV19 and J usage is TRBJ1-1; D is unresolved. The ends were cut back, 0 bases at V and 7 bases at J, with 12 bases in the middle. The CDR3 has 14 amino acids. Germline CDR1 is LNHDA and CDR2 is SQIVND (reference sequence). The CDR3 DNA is TGTGCCAGTAGTATAGATCGAGTTGGGCGTGAAGCTTTCTTT. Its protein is CASSIDRVGREAFF.

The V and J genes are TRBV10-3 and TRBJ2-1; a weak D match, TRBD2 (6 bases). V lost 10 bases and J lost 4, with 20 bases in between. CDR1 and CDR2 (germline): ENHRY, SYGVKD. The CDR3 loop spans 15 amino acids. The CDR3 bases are TGTGCCACCACCACGGGAGAACGGGATTACAATGAGCAGTTCTTC. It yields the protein CATTTGERDYNEQFF.